The rows below give T cell receptor beta chains drawn from one sample of a study of cytomegalovirus exposure and HLA in healthy donors. The method was immunoSEQ multiplex PCR; TCRdb's version includes in-frame clones alone and lacks a portion of them. The sample lists about 150,000 clones; roughly four fifths were seen once. The specimen sequenced was PBMCs. These receptors were obtained from a man aged 35-49 years in good health and CMV-seropositive. CDR3s include the opening cysteine and the closing phenylalanine or tryptophan. A D gene is named only where the DNA matches it firmly. Size is omitted from some rows. Given values are once, few, many or a class for expanded clones.

TRBV13	-	13	-	TRBJ1-1	TGTGCCAGCAGCTTCACCGGGATAACGTCCGCTTTCTTT	CASSFTGITSAFF
TRBV7-8	-	15	TRBD1	TRBJ1-3	TGTGCCAGCAGTCCCCAGACAGGGGCTGGAAACACCATATATTTT	CASSPQTGAGNTIYF
TRBV6-6	-	14	-	TRBJ2-7	TGTGCCAGCAGTTACTCTAGCGCCGCCTACGAGCAGTACTTC	CASSYSSAAYEQYF
TRBV6-6	few	16	TRBD1	TRBJ1-1	TGTGCCAGCAGTATCGGGACAGGGGGCGGGGACACTGAAGCTTTCTTT	CASSIGTGGGDTEAFF
TRBV5-6	-	14	-	TRBJ2-7	TGTGCCAGCAGAGGTTCCGGGCGGGCCTACGAGCAGTACTTC	CASRGSGRAYEQYF
TRBV21-1	-	10	-	TRBJ2-7	TGTGCCACCCCGGGGGGTGAGCAGTACTTC	CATPGGEQYF
TRBV5-6	-	14	-	TRBJ1-5	TGTGCCAGCAGCTGGCGGCCCGACAATCAGCCCCAGCATTTT	CASSWRPDNQPQHF
TRBV19	-	16	-	TRBJ1-5	TGTGCCAGTAGTATTTTGTTTGGGGGCAAGGTTCAGCCCCAGCATTTT	CASSILFGGKVQPQHF
TRBV30	-	14	-	TRBJ2-7	TGTGCCTGGAGCCGGGGACTTGTCTCCTACGAGCAGTACTTC	CAWSRGLVSYEQYF
TRBV11-2	-	13	-	TRBJ2-7	TGTGCCAGCAGCCCGCGTTTTGGCTACGAGCAGTACTTC	CASSPRFGYEQYF
TRBV6-4	-	13	TRBD2	TRBJ2-1	TGTGCCAGCAGTATTAGCGGGAGTAATGAGCAGTTCTTC	CASSISGSNEQFF
TRBV5-1	once	17	-	TRBJ2-6	TGCGCCAGCAGCAGATCCCGTAGGGGGTCTGGGGCCAACGTCCTGACTTTC	CASSRSRRGSGANVLTF
TRBV19	-	15	-	TRBJ2-1	TGTGCCAGTAGATATAGCGATAATACCTACAATGAGCAGTTCTTC	CASRYSDNTYNEQFF
TRBV5-1	-	14	TRBD1	TRBJ1-6	TGCGCCAGCAGCTTGGACAGGGGGAATTCACCCCTCCACTTT	CASSLDRGNSPLHF
TRBV28	-	15	TRBD2	TRBJ2-1	TGTGCCAGCAGTCCGCCGACTAGCGGGAGGGATGAGCAGTTCTTC	CASSPPTSGRDEQFF
TRBV2	-	14	-	TRBJ2-5	TGTGCCAGCAGTACCTCTCGGGGTCGAGCGACCCAGTACTTC	CASSTSRGRATQYF
TRBV18	-	14	-	TRBJ2-5	TGTGCCAGCTCACCAGCGGGCCTCCAAGAGACCCAGTACTTC	CASSPAGLQETQYF
TRBV7-2	-	15	TRBD1	TRBJ2-2	TGTGCCAGCAGCCAGGGACAGGGCGGCACCGGGGAGCTGTTTTTT	CASSQGQGGTGELFF
TRBV7-9	-	14	TRBD1	TRBJ1-5	TGTGCCAGCAGCCCCCGGGACAGGGACCAGCCCCAGCATTTT	CASSPRDRDQPQHF
TRBV7-8	-	15	TRBD2	TRBJ2-1	TGTGCCAGCAGCTTAGAGGGACTAGCGGTCAATGAGCAGTTCTTC	CASSLEGLAVNEQFF
TRBV6-5	-	16	-	TRBJ2-7	TGTGCCAGCAGTTATTCGACTGCGGGCGGTGCCTACGAGCAGTACTTC	CASSYSTAGGAYEQYF
TRBV11-2	-	13	-	TRBJ2-1	TGTGCCAGCAGCTTAGACGTCGGGAATGAGCAGTTCTTC	CASSLDVGNEQFF
TRBV4-1	-	16	TRBD1	TRBJ1-1	TGCGCCAGCAGCCGTCGGGGAGGACAGGGGGTTACTGAAGCTTTCTTT	CASSRRGGQGVTEAFF
TRBV6-5	-	15	TRBD2	TRBJ2-2	TGTGCCAGCAGTTACGGTGCTAGCGGTAACGGGGAGCTGTTTTTT	CASSYGASGNGELFF
TRBV5-1	-	16	TRBD2	TRBJ2-1	TGCGCCAGCAGCGTCGGGACTAGCGGGAGAAGGGACGAGCAGTTCTTC	CASSVGTSGRRDEQFF
TRBV6-1	-	15	TRBD1	TRBJ2-7	TGTGCCAGCTCCATCCAGACAGGGCATCCCTACGAGCAGTACTTC	CASSIQTGHPYEQYF
TRBV29-1	-	16	-	TRBJ1-2	TGCAGCGTTGAATTACCCAATGGGGCTAGGGGATATGGCTACACCTTC	CSVELPNGARGYGYTF
TRBV7-9	-	15	-	TRBJ2-1	TGTTCCAGCAGCTTAGGCAGAGGATCTCCTAAGAAGCAGTTCTTC	CSSSLGRGSPKKQFF
TRBV7-9	large	16	-	TRBJ1-1	TGTGCCAGCAGCTTAAAAGGCGGGCGGTTGAACACTGAAGCTTTCTTT	CASSLKGGRLNTEAFF
TRBV27	once	12	-	TRBJ2-2	TGTGCCAGCAGCTATAACACCGGGGAGCTGTTTTTT	CASSYNTGELFF
TRBV20-1	-	11	-	TRBJ1-3	TGCAGTGCTCCCTTTGGAAACACCATATATTTT	CSAPFGNTIYF
TRBV9	-	14	TRBD1	TRBJ1-1	TGTGCCAGCAGCGTCACAGGGGGCGTAACTGAAGCTTTCTTT	CASSVTGGVTEAFF
TRBV7-6	-	13	-	TRBJ2-7	TGTGCCAGCAGCTTAGCTGCCTCCTACGAGCAGTACTTC	CASSLAASYEQYF
TRBV29-1	few	13	TRBD1	TRBJ2-7	TGCAGCGTTGGGACAGGGGACTCCTACGAGCAGTACTTC	CSVGTGDSYEQYF
TRBV27	-	16	TRBD2	TRBJ2-7	TGTGCCAGCAGTTTAAAGACTAGCGGGAGGAGGTACGAGCAGTACTTC	CASSLKTSGRRYEQYF
TRBV27	-	12	-	TRBJ2-7	TGTGCCAGCAGTTTTCCCAGAGGCGAGCAGTACTTC	CASSFPRGEQYF
TRBV4-1	-	17	-	TRBJ2-4	TGCGCCAGCAGCCAACCCAAGAGAGAGGGTGGCGGAAACATTCAGTACTTC	CASSQPKREGGGNIQYF
TRBV4-2	once	14	TRBD2	TRBJ2-7	TGTGCCAGCAGCAAGGGACTAGCGGGCTACGAGCAGTACTTC	CASSKGLAGYEQYF
TRBV19	-	15	-	TRBJ2-7	TGTGCCAGTAGTATGGTGGCAGGATCCTCCTACGAGCAGTACTTC	CASSMVAGSSYEQYF
TRBV28	-	12	-	TRBJ2-7	TGTGCCAGCACCCGGGATAGGTACGAGCAGTACTTC	CASTRDRYEQYF
TRBV4-3	few	14	TRBD1	TRBJ1-2	TGCGCCAGCAGCCGGACAGGGGGCGCCGGGGGCTACACCTTC	CASSRTGGAGGYTF
TRBV5-4	few	12	-	TRBJ2-2	TGTGTCGGGAGAAAAAACACCGGGGAGCTGTTTTTT	CVGRKNTGELFF
TRBV18	-	16	TRBD1	TRBJ1-1	TGTGCCAGCTCACGTCCCGGGACAGGGATGAACACTGAAGCTTTCTTT	CASSRPGTGMNTEAFF
TRBV5-1	-	12	-	TRBJ2-7	TGCGCCAGCAGCGTTAACATGAAAGAGCAGTACTTC	CASSVNMKEQYF
TRBV19	-	12	-	TRBJ1-2	TGTGCCAGTAGTCCAGGGACTTACGGCTACACCTTC	CASSPGTYGYTF
TRBV29-1	-	16	TRBD1	TRBJ1-4	TGCAGCGTTGCGGGACAGGGCAACACACTTAATGAAAAACTGTTTTTT	CSVAGQGNTLNEKLFF
TRBV28	-	14	TRBD2	TRBJ2-5	TGTGCCAGCAGTACGTTTAGCGGGATTGGAGAGCAGTACTTC	CASSTFSGIGEQYF
TRBV11-2	-	17	TRBD2	TRBJ2-2	TGTGCCAGCAGCCAATTAGCGGGAGGGCCTGCCACCGGGGAGCTGTTTTTT	CASSQLAGGPATGELFF
TRBV19	-	15	TRBD1	TRBJ2-7	TGTGCCAGTAGTATAGGTGGGACAGCAGCCTACGAGCAGTACTTC	CASSIGGTAAYEQYF
TRBV19	once	15	-	TRBJ1-5	TGTGCCAGTAGTATTCGGGGGGCAGGCAATCAGCCCCAGCATTTT	CASSIRGAGNQPQHF
TRBV28	-	13	-	TRBJ1-1	TGTGCCAGCAGTTTAGCGCGGAACACTGAAGCTTTCTTT	CASSLARNTEAFF
TRBV11-2	-	15	-	TRBJ1-5	TGTGCCAGCAGCGGATGGGGGGAAGGGAATCAGCCCCAGCATTTT	CASSGWGEGNQPQHF
TRBV28	-	14	TRBD1	TRBJ1-2	TGTGCCAGCAGCTCGGGACAGGGCAGCTATGGCTACACCTTC	CASSSGQGSYGYTF
TRBV11-3	-	16	TRBD1	TRBJ2-7	TGTGCCAGCAGCCCTGGACAGGGGGCGGTGTCCTACGAGCAGTACTTC	CASSPGQGAVSYEQYF
TRBV28	-	12	-	TRBJ1-5	TGTGCCGTTAACAGGCCCAATCAGCCCCAGCATTTT	CAVNRPNQPQHF
TRBV13	once	17	-	TRBJ2-6	TGTGCCAGCAGCTTTTGGGGACAAATCTCTGGGGCCAACGTCCTGACTTTC	CASSFWGQISGANVLTF
TRBV7-9	-	14	-	TRBJ1-3	TGTGCCAGCAGCTTCGGACTATCTGGAAACACCATATATTTT	CASSFGLSGNTIYF
TRBV7-9	-	15	-	TRBJ2-7	TGTTCCAGCAGCTCATTATCGGCGGGGCGCTACGAGCAGTACTTC	CSSSSLSAGRYEQYF
TRBV5-5	-	15	TRBD1	TRBJ1-4	TGTGCCAGCAGCTTTGGGGACAGGGGGAATGAAAAACTGTTTTTT	CASSFGDRGNEKLFF
TRBV18	-	16	TRBD1	TRBJ1-4	TGTGCCAGCTCACCGCGACAGGGAACAACTAATGAAAAACTGTTTTTT	CASSPRQGTTNEKLFF